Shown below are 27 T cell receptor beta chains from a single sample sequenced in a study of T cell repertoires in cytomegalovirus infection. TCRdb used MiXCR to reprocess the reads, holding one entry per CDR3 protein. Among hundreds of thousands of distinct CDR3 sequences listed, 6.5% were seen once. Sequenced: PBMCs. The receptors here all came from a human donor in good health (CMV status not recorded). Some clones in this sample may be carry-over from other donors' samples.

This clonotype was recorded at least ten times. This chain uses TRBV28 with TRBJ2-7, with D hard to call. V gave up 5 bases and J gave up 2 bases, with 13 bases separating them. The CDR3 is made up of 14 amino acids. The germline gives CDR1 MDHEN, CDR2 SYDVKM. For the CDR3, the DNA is TGTGCCAGCAGTCCGTCATCCGGGCCCTACGAGCAGTACTTC. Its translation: CASSPSSGPYEQYF.

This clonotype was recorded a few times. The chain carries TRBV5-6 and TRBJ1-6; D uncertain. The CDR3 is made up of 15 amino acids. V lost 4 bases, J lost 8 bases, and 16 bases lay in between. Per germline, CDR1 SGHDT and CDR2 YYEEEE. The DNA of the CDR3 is TGTGCCAGCAGCCTTTATGTAGGAGAACATTCACCCCTCCACTTT. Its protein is CASSLYVGEHSPLHF.

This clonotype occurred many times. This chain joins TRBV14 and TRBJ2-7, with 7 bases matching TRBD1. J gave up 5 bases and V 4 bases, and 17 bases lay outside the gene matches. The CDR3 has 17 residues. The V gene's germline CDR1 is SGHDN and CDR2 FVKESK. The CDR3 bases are TGTGCCAGCAGCCCCTTTGGATCGGGCAGGGGGTCCCACGAGCAGTACTTC. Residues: CASSPFGSGRGSHEQYF.

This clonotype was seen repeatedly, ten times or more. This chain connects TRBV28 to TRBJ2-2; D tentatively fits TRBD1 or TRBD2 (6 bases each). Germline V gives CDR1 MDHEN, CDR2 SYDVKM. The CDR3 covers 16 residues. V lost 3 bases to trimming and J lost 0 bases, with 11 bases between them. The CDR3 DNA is TGTGCCAGCAGTTTGGAGGGGGGTGCGAACACCGGGGAGCTGTTTTTT. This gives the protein CASSLEGGANTGELFF.

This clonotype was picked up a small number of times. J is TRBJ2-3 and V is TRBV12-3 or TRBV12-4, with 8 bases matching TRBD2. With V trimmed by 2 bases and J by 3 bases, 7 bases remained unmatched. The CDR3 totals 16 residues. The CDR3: CASSLNVRGGTDTQYF. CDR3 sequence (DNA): TGTGCCAGCAGTTTAAATGTTCGGGGGGGGACAGATACGCAGTATTTT.

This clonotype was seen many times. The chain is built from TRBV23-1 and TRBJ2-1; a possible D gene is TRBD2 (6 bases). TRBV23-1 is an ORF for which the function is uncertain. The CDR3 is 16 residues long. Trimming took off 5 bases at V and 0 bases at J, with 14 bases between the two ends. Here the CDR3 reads CASSSGLLSSYNEQFF. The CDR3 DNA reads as TGCGCCAGCAGTTCGGGACTTCTGAGCTCCTACAATGAGCAGTTCTTC.

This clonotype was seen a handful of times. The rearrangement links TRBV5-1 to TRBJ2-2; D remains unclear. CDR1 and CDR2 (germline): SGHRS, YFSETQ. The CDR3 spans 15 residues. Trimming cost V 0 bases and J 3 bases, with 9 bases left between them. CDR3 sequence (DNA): TGCGCCAGCAGCTTGGATGGGCAATACACCGGGGAGCTGTTTTTT. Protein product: CASSLDGQYTGELFF.

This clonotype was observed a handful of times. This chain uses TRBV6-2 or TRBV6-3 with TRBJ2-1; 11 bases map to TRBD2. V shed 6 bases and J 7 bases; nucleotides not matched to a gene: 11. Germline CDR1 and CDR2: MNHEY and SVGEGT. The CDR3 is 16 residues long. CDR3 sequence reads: CASRFYSGGAINEQFF. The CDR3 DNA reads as TGTGCCAGCAGGTTTTATAGCGGGGGGGCCATAAATGAGCAGTTCTTC.

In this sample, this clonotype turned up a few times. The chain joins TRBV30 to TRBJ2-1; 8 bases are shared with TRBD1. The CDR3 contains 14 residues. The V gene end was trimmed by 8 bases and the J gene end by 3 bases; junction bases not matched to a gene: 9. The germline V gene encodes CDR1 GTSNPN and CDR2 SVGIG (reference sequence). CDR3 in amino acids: CARQGQDHYNEQFF. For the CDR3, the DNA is TGTGCCAGGCAGGGACAGGATCACTACAATGAGCAGTTCTTC.

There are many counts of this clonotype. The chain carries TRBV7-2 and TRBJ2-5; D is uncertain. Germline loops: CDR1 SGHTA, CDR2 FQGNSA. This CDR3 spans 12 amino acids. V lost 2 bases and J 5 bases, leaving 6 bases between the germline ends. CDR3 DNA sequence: TGTGCCAGCAGCTTAATTTCGGAGACCCAGTACTTC. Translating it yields CASSLISETQYF.

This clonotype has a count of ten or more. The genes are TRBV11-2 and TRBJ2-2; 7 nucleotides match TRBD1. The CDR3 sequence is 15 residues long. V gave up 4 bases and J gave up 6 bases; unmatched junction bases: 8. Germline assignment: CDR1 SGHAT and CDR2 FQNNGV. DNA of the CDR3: TGTGCCAGCAGCTCACAGGGGTGGAAGGCCGGGGAGCTGTTTTTT. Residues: CASSSQGWKAGELFF.

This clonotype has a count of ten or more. CDR3 DNA: TGTGCCAGCAGCTTCAGGGGAGGCGAGCAGTTCTTC. Translating it yields CASSFRGGEQFF. This chain links TRBV7-2 with TRBJ2-1, with D perhaps given as TRBD1 or TRBD2 (6 bases each). This CDR3 region has 12 residues. V lost 3 bases, J lost 10 bases, and 10 bases lay in between. The germline V gene has CDR1 SGHTA and CDR2 FQGNSA.

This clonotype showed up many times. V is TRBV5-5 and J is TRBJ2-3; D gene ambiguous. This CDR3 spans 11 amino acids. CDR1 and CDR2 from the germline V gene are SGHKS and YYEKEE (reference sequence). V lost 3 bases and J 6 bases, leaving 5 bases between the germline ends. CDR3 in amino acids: CASSYLDTQYF. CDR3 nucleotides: TGTGCCAGCAGCTACCTTGATACGCAGTATTTT.

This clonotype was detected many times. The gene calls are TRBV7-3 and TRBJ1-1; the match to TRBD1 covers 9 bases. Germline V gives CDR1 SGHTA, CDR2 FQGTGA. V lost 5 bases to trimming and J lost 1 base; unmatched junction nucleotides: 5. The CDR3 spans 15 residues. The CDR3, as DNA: TGTGCCAGCAGCCGATTGGGACAGGGGAACACTGAAGCTTTCTTT. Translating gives CASSRLGQGNTEAFF.

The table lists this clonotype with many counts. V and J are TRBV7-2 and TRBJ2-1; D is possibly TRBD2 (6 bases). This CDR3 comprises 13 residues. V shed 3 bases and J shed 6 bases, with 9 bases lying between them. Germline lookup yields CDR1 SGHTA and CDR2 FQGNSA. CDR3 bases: TGTGCCAGCAGCTTTGGAGGGATCAATGAGCAGTTCTTC. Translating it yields CASSFGGINEQFF.

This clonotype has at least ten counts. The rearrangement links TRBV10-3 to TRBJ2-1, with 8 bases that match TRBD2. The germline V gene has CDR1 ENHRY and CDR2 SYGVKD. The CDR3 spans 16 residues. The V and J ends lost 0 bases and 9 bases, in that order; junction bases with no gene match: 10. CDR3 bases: TGTGCCATCAGTGAGTCATTGACGGGGGGGCCTCCTGAGCAGTTCTTC. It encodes CAISESLTGGPPEQFF.

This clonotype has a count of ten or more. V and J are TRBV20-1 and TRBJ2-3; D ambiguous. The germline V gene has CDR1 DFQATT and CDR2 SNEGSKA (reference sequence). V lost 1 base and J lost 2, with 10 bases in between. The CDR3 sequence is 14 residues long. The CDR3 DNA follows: TGCAGTGCTAGAGCCGGGCCCATCACAGATACGCAGTATTTT. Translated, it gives CSARAGPITDTQYF.

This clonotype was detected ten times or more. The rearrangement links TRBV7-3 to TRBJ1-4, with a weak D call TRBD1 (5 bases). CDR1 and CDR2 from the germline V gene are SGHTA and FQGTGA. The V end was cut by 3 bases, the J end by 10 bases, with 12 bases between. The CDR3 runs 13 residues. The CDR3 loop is CASSLHRTVKLFF. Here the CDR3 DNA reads TGTGCCAGCAGCTTGCACAGGACGGTAAAACTGTTTTTT.

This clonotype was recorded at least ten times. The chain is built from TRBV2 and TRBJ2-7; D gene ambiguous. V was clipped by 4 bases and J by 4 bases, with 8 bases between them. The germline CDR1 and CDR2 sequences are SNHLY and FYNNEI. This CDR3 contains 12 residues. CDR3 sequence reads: CASSVDSYEQYF. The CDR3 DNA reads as TGTGCCAGCAGTGTAGATTCTTACGAGCAGTACTTC.

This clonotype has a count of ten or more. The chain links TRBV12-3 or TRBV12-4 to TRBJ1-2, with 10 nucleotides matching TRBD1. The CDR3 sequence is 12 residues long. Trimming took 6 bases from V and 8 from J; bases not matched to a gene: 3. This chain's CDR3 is CASRDRGVGYTF. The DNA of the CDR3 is TGTGCCAGCAGGGACAGGGGGGTAGGCTACACCTTC.

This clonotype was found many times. CDR3 nucleotide sequence: TGTGCCAGCAGCTCCTCCGGGACGGGAAAGGACGAGCAGTACTTC. This codes for CASSSSGTGKDEQYF. The chain has TRBV28 and TRBJ2-7; either TRBD1 or TRBD2 may supply D (5 bases each). The germline CDR1 and CDR2 sequences are MDHEN and SYDVKM. The V gene lost 6 bases and the J gene lost 5 bases, with 20 bases spanning the gap. This CDR3 is 15 amino acids long.

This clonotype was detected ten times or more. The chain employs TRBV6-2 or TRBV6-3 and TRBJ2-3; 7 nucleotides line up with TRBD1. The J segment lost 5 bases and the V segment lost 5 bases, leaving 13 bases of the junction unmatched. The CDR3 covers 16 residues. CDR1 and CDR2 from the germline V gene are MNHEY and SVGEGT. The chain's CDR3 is CASSTGPDRDEDTQYF. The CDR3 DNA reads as TGTGCCAGCAGTACGGGGCCTGACAGGGATGAAGATACGCAGTATTTT.

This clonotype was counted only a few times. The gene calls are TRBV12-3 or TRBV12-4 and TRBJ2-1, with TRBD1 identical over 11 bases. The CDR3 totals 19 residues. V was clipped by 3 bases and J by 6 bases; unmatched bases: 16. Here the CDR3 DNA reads TGTGCCAGCAGTTTGGGCGTGGGGACAGGGGGAGTTAGAAGCAATGAGCAGTTCTTC. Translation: CASSLGVGTGGVRSNEQFF.

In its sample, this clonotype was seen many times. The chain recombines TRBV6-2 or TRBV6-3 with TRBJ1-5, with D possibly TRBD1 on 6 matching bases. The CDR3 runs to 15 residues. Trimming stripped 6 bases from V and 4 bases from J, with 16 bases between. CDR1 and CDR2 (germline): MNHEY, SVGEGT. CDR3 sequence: CASSQGSGGNQPQHF. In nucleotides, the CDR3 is TGTGCCAGCAGCCAGGGGTCCGGCGGGAATCAGCCCCAGCATTTT.

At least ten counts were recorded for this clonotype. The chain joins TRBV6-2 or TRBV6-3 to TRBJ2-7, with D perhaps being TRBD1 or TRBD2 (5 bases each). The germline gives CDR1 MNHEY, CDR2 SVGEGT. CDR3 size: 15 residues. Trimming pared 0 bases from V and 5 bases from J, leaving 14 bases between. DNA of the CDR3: TGTGCCAGCAGTTACTCCCCCCCCCGGGGACACGAGCAGTACTTC. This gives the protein CASSYSPPRGHEQYF.

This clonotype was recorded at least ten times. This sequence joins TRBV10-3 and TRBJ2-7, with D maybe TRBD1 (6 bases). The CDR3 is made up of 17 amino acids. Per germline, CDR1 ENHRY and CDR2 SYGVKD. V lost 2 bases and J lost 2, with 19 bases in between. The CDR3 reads CAISERGLGDTPYEQYF. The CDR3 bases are TGTGCCATCAGTGAGCGGGGTTTAGGGGACACACCCTACGAGCAGTACTTC.

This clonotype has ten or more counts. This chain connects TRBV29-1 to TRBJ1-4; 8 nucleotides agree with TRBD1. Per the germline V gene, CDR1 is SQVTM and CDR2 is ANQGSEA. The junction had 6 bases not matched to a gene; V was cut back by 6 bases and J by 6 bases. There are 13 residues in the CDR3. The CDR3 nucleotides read TGCAGCGTCAACAGGGGGTTTGATGAAAAACTGTTTTTT. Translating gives CSVNRGFDEKLFF.